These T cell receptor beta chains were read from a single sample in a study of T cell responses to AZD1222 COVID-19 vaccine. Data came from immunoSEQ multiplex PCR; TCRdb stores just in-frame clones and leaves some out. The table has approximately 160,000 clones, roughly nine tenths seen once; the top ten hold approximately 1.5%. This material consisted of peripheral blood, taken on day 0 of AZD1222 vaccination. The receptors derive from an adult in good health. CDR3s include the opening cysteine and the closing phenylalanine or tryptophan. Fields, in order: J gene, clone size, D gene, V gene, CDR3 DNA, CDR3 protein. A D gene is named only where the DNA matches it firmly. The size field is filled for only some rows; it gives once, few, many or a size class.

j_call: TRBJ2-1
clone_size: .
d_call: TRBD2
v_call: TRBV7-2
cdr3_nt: TGTGCCAGCAGGAAAGTCGGGGGGGGCCCCTACAATGAGCAGTTCTTC
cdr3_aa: CASRKVGGGPYNEQFF

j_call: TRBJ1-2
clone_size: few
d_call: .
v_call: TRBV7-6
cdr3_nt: TGTGCCAGCAGCTTAGTAGGTCCCGAGGGAGGCTACACCTTC
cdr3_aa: CASSLVGPEGGYTF

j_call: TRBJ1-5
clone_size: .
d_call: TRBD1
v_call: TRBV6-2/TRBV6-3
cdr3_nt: TGTGCCAGCAGCCGGCAGGGGGCTAGTAGCAATCAGCCCCAGCATTTT
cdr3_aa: CASSRQGASSNQPQHF

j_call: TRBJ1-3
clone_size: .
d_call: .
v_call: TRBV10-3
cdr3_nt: TGTGCCTCGCGGGGGGACGGCTCTGGAAACACCATATATTTT
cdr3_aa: CASRGDGSGNTIYF

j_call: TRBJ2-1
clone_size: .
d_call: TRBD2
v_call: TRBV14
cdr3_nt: TGTGCCAGCAGCCAAGTTAGGCTAGCGGGGGTCTTCTCCTACAATGAGCAGTTCTTC
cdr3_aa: CASSQVRLAGVFSYNEQFF

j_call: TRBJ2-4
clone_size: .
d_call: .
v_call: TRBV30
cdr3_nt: TGTGCCTGGAGTGTAAACAGGGAGGGAAACATTCAGTACTTC
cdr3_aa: CAWSVNREGNIQYF

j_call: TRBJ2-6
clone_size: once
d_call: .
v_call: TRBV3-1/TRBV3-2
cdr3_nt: TGTGCCAGCAGCCAAAGAACCGGGACACTACTCTCTGGGGCCAACGTCCTGACTTTC
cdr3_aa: CASSQRTGTLLSGANVLTF

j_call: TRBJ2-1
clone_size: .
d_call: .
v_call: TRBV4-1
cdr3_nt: TGCGCCAGCAGCCAACCAACCATGGACAATGAGCAGTTCTTC
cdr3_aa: CASSQPTMDNEQFF

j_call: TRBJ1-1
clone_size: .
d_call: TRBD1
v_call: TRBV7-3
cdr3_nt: TGTGCCAGCAGCCCCGGGACAGGGGGCGTGGGCGCTTTCTTT
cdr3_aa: CASSPGTGGVGAFF

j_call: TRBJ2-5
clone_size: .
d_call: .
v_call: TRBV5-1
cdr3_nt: TGCGCCAGCAGCTCGGGACGGCTCCAAGAGACCCAGTACTTC
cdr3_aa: CASSSGRLQETQYF

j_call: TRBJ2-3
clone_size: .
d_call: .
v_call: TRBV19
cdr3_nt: TGTGCCAGTAGACTCCTTGTGAATGCAGATACGCAGTATTTT
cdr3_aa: CASRLLVNADTQYF

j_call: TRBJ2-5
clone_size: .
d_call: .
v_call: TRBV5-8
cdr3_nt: TGTGCCAGCAGCTTTACAAGATTAGGGGGGGCTAACCAAGAGACCCAGTACTTC
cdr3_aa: CASSFTRLGGANQETQYF

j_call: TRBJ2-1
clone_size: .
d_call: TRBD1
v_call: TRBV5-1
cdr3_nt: TGCGCCAGCAGCTTGTCACCAGGGGGCTATGAGCAGTTCTTC
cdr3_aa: CASSLSPGGYEQFF

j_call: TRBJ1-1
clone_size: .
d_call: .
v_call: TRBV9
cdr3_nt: TGTGCCAGCAGCCTTAGTCCGGACACTGAAGCTTTCTTT
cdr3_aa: CASSLSPDTEAFF

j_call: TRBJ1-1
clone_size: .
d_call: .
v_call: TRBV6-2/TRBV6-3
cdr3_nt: TGTGCCAGCAGTAATGGGGTCCTGAACACTGAAGCTTTCTTT
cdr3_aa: CASSNGVLNTEAFF

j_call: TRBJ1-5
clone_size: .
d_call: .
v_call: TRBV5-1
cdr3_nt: TGCGCCAGCAGCGGGGAAGGGGATCATCAGCCCCAGCATTTT
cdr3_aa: CASSGEGDHQPQHF

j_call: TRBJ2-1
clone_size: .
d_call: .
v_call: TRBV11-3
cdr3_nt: TGTGCCAGCAGCTTAGAAGGGGTTACCTACAATGAGCAGTTCTTC
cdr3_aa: CASSLEGVTYNEQFF

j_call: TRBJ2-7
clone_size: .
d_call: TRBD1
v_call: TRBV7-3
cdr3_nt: TGTGCCAGCAGCTCGGGACAGGGGGCGGGAGAGTCCTACGAGCAGTACTTC
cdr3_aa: CASSSGQGAGESYEQYF

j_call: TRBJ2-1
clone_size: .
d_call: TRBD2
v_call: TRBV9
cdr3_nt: TGTGCCAGCACCCCCGGCGGGAGCTCCTACAATGAGCAGTTCTTC
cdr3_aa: CASTPGGSSYNEQFF

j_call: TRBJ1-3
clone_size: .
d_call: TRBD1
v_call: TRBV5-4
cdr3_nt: TGTGCCAGCAGCACGCTGGACAGGTCGGATACGGGAAACACCATATATTTT
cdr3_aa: CASSTLDRSDTGNTIYF

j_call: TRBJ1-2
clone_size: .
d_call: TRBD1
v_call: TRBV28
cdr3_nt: TGTGCCAGCAGTTTCCACAGGGGGTATGGCTACACCTTC
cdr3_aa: CASSFHRGYGYTF

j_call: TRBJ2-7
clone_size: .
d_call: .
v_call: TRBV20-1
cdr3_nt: TGCAGTGCTAGTGGCCCGACAAGGGGTTATGCCGAGCAGTACTTC
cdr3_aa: CSASGPTRGYAEQYF

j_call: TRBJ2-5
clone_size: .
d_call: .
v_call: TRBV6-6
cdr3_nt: TGTGCCAGCAGTTACTCGACACAGCAAGAGACCCAGTACTTC
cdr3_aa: CASSYSTQQETQYF

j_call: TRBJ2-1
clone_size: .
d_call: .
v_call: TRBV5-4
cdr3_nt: TGTGCCAGCAGCTTGTCAGGGAATGAGCAGTTCTTC
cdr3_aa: CASSLSGNEQFF

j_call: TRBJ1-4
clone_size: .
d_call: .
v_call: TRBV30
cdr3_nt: TGTGCCTGGAGGGCACGAGAGGGAGGGGTCAGGACTAATGAAAAACTGTTTTTT
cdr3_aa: CAWRAREGGVRTNEKLFF

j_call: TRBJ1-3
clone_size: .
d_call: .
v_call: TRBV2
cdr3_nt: TGTGCCAGCTCGGGGGTCGGAAACACCATATATTTT
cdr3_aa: CASSGVGNTIYF

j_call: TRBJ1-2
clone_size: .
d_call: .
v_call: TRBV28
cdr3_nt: TGTGCCACTGGGACTTTTGACCACTATGGCTACACCTTC
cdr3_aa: CATGTFDHYGYTF

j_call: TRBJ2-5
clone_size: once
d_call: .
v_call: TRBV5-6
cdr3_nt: TGTGCCAGCAGCTTGGAGTACATCCAAGAGACCCAGTACTTC
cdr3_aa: CASSLEYIQETQYF

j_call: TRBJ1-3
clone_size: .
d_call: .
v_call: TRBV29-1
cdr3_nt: TGCAGCGTTTCGACTGTCTGGCCTGGAAACACCATATATTTT
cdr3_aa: CSVSTVWPGNTIYF

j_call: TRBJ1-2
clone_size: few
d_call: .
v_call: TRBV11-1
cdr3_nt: TGTGCCAGCAGCTTGAGAACAGGGAACACTAACTATGGCTACACCTTC
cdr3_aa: CASSLRTGNTNYGYTF

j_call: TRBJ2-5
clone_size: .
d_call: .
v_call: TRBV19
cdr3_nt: TGTGCCAGTAGTAAAGGAACGGGAGAGACCCAGTACTTC
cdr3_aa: CASSKGTGETQYF

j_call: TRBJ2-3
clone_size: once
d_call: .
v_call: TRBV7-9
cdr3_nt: TGTGCCAGCAGCTTAGATGGGACTCGGATAGATACGCAGTATTTT
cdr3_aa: CASSLDGTRIDTQYF

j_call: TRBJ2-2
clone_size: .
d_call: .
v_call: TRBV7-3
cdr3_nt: TGTGCCAGCAGCTTACTCCCCGGGACGGCGAACACCGGGGAGCTGTTTTTT
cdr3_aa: CASSLLPGTANTGELFF

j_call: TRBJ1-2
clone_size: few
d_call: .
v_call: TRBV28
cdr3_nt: TGTGCCAGCAGCCCCTCACCTAACACTCTCTATGGCTACACCTTC
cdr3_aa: CASSPSPNTLYGYTF

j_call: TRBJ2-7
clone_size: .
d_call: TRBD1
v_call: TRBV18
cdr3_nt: TGTGCCAGCTCCCGGACAGGGACCTACGAGCAGTACTTC
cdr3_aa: CASSRTGTYEQYF

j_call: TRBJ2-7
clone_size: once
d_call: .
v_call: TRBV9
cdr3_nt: TGTGCCAGCAGCTCAGGACAGTCCTACGAGCAGTACTTC
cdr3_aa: CASSSGQSYEQYF

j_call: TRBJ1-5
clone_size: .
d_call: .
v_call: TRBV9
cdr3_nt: TGTGCCAGCAGCCCCGGGACGAGCAATCAGCCCCAGCATTTT
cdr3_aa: CASSPGTSNQPQHF

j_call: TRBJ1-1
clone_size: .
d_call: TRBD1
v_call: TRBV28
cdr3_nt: TGTGCCAGCAGTATCACACCGGGACAGGGACCTGAAGCTTTCTTT
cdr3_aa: CASSITPGQGPEAFF

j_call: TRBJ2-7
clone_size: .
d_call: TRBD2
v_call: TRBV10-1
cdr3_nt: TGCGCCAGCAGTGACGGGGGACTATCCTACGAGCAGTACTTC
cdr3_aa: CASSDGGLSYEQYF

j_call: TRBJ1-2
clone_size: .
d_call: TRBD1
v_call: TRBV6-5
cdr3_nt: TGTGCCAGCAGTCCTCAGGGGGCTCTTGGAGGCTACACCTTC
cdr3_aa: CASSPQGALGGYTF